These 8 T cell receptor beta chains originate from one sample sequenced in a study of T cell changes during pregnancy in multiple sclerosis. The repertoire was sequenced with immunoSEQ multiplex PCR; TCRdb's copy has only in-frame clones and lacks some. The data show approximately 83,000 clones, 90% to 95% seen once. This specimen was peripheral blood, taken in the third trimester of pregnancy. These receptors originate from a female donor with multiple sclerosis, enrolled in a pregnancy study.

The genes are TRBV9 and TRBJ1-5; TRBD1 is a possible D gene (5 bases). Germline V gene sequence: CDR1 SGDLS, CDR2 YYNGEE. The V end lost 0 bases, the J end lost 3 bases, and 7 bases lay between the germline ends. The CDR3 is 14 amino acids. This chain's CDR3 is CASSVDGANQPQHF. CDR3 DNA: TGTGCCAGCAGCGTAGATGGGGCCAATCAGCCCCAGCATTTT.

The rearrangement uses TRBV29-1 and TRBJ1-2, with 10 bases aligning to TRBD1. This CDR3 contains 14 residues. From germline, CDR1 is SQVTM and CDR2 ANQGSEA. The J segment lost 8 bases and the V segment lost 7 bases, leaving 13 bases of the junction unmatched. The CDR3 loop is CSAFPGTGDGGYTF. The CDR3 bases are TGCAGCGCCTTTCCCGGGACAGGGGACGGGGGCTACACCTTC.

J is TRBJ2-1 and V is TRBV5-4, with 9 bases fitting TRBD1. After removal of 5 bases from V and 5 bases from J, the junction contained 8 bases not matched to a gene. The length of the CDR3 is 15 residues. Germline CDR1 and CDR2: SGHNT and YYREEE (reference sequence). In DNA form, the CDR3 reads TGTGCCAGCAGTCCGCCGGGACAGGGTAACAATGAGCAGTTCTTC. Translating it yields CASSPPGQGNNEQFF.

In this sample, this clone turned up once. The CDR3 nucleotides read TGCAGCTTCCGGGACAGGGGGCTAGATACGCAGTATTTT. Translating gives CSFRDRGLDTQYF. The chain uses TRBV29-1 and TRBJ2-3; 12 bases are shared with TRBD1. The junction had 5 bases not matched to a gene; V was cut back by 8 bases and J by 5 bases. Per the germline V gene, CDR1 is SQVTM and CDR2 is ANQGSEA. The CDR3 sequence is 13 residues long.

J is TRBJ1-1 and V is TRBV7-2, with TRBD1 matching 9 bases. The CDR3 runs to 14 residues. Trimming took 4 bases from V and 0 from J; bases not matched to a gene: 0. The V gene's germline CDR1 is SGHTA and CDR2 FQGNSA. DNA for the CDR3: TGTGCCAGCAGCTGGGACAGGGTGAACACTGAAGCTTTCTTT. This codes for CASSWDRVNTEAFF. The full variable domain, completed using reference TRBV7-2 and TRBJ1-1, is GAGVSQSPSNKVTEKGKDVELRCDPISGHTALYWYRQSLGQGLEFLIYFQGNSAPDKSGLPSDRFSAERTGGSVSTLTIQRTQQEDSAVYLCASSWDRVNTEAFFGQGTRLTVV.

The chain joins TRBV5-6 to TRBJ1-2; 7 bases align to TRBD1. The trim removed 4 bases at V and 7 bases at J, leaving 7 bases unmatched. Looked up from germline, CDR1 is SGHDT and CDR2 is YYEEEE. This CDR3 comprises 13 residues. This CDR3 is CASSRPDRAGYTF. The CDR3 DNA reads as TGTGCCAGCAGCAGACCCGACAGGGCTGGCTACACCTTC.

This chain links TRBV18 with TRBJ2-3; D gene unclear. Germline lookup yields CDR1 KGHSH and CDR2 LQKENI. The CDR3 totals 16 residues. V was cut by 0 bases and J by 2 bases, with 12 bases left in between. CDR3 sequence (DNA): TGTGCCAGCTCACCACCCTCTAGGTCGTTCACAGATACGCAGTATTTT. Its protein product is CASSPPSRSFTDTQYF.

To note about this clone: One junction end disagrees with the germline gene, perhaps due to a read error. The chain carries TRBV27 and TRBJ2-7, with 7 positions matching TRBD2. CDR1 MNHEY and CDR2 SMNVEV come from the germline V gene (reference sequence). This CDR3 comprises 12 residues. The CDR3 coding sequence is TGTGCCAGCAGTTTTGGGGCTAGCGGAGTACACTTC. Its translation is CASSFGASGVHF.